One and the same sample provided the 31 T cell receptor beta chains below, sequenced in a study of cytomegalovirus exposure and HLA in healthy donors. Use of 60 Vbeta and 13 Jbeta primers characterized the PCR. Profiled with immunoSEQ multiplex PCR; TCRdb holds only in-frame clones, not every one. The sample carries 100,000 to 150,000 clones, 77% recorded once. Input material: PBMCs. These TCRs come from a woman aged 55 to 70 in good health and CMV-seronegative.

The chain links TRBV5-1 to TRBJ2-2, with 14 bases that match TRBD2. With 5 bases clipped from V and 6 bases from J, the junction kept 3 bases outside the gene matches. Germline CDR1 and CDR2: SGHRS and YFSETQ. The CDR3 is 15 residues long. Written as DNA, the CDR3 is TGCGCCAGCAGAGGACTAGCGGGGGGTGCCGGGGAGCTGTTTTTT. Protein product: CASRGLAGGAGELFF.

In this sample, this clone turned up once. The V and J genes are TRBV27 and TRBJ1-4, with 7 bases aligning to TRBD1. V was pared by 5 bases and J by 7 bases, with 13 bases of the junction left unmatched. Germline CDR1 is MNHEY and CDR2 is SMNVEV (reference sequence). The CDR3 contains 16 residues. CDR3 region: CASSVRNRGWGEKLFF. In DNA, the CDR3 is TGTGCCAGCAGTGTACGTAACAGGGGCTGGGGTGAAAAACTGTTTTTT.

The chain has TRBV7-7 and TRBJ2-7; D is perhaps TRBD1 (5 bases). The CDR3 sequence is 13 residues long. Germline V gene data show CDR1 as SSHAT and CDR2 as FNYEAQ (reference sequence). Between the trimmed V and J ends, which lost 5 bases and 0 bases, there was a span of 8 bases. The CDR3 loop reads CASSLGASYEQYF. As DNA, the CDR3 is TGTGCCAGCAGCCTAGGGGCCTCCTACGAGCAGTACTTC.

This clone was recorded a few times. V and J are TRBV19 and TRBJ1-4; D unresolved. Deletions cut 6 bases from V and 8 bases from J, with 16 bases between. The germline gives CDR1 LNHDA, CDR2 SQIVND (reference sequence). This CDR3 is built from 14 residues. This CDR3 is CASSPRRSEEKLFF. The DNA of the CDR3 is TGTGCCAGTAGCCCACGAAGATCGGAGGAAAAACTGTTTTTT.

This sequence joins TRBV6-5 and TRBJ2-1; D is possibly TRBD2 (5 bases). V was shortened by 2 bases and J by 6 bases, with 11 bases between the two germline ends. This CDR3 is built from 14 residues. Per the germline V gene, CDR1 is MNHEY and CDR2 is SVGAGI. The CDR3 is CASSYTQTSNEQFF. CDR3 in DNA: TGTGCCAGCAGTTACACTCAAACTAGCAATGAGCAGTTCTTC.

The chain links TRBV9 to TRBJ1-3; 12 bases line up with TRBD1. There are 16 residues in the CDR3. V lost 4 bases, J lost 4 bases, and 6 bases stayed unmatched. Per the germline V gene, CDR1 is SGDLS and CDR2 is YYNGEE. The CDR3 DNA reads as TGTGCCAGCAGCCGGTCGGGACAGGGGGCAGGAAACACCATATATTTT. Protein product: CASSRSGQGAGNTIYF. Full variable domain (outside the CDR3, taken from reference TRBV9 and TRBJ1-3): DSGVTQTPKHLITATGQRVTLRCSPRSGDLSVYWYQQSLDQGLQFLIQYYNGEERAKGNILERFSAQQFPDLHSELNLSSLELGDSALYFCASSRSGQGAGNTIYFGEGSWLTVV.

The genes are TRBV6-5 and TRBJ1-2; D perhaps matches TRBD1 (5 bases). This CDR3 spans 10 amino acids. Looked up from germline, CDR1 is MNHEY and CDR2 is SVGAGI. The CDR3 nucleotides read TGTTCGGGGGGTACTATGGGCTACACCTTC. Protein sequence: CSGGTMGYTF.

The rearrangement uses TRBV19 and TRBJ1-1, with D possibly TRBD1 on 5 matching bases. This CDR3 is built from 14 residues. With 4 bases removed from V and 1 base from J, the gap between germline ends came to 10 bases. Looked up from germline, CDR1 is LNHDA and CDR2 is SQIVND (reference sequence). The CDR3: CASSTGGGNTEAFF. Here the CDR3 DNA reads TGTGCCAGTAGTACCGGGGGGGGGAACACTGAAGCTTTCTTT.

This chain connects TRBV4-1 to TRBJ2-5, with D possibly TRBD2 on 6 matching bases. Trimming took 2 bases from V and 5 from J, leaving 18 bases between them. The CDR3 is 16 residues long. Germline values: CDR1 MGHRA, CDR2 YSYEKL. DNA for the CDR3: TGCGCCAGCAGCCAATCGCGGGCCAGAAGCGGGGAGACCCAGTACTTC. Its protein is CASSQSRARSGETQYF.

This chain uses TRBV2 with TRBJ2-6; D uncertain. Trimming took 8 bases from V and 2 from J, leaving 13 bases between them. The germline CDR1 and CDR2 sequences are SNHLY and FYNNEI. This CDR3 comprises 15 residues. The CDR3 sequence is CASSLEEAGANVLTF. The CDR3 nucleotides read TGTGCCAGCTCTTTGGAAGAGGCTGGGGCCAACGTCCTGACTTTC.

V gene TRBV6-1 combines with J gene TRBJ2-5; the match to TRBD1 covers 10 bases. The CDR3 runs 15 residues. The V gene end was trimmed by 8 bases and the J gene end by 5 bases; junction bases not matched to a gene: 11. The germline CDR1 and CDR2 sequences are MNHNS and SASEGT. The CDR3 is CASSRTGGREETQYF. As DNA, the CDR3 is TGTGCCAGCTCAAGGACAGGGGGTCGTGAGGAGACCCAGTACTTC.

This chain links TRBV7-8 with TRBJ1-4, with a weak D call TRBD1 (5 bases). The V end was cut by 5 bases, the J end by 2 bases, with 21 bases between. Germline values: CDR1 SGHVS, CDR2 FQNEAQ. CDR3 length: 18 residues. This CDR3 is CASSRPPGGTTTNEKLFF. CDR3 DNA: TGTGCCAGCAGCCGCCCACCCGGGGGGACTACTACTAATGAAAAACTGTTTTTT. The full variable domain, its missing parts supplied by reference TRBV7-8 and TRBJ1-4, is GAGVSQSPRYKVAKRGQDVALRCDPISGHVSLFWYQQALGQGPEFLTYFQNEAQLDKSGLPSDRFFAERPEGSVSTLKIQRTQQEDSAVYLCASSRPPGGTTTNEKLFFGSGTQLSVL.

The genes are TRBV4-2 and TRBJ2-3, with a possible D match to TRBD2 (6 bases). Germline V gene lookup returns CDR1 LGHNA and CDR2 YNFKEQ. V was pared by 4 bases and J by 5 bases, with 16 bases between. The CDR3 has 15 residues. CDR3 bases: TGTGCCAGCAGCCCTCATACCGGGACTCTAGATACGCAGTATTTT. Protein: CASSPHTGTLDTQYF.

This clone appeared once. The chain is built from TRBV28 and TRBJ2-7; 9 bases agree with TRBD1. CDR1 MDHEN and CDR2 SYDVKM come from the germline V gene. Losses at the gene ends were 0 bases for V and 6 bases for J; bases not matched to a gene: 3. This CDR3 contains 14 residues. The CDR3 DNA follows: TGTGCCAGCAGTTTATGGGGGACAGGGACCGAGCAGTACTTC. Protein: CASSLWGTGTEQYF.

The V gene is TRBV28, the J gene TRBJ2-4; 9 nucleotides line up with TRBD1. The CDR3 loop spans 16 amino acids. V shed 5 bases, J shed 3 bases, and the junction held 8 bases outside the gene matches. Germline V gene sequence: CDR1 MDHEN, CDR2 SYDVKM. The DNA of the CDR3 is TGTGCCAGCAGTCTACAGGGGGCATGGGTCAAAAACATTCAGTACTTC. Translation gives CASSLQGAWVKNIQYF.

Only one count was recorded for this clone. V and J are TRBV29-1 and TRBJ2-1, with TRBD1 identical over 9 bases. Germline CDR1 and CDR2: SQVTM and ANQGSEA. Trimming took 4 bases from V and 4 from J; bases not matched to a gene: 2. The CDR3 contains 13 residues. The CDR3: CSVGQGGYNEQFF. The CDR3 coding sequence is TGCAGCGTTGGACAGGGGGGTTACAATGAGCAGTTCTTC.

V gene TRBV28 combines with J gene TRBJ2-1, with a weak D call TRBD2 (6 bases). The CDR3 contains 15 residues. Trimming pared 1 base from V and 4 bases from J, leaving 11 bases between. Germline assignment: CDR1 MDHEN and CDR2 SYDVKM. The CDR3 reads CASSLSGAGYNEQFF. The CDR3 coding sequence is TGTGCCAGCAGTTTATCGGGAGCGGGTTACAATGAGCAGTTCTTC.

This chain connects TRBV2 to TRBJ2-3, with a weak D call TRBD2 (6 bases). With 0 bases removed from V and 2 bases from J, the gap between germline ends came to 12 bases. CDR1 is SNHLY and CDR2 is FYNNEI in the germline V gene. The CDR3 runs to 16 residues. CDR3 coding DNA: TGTGCCAGCAGTGAAGCGCTTCGGGGGACCACAGATACGCAGTATTTT. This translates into CASSEALRGTTDTQYF.

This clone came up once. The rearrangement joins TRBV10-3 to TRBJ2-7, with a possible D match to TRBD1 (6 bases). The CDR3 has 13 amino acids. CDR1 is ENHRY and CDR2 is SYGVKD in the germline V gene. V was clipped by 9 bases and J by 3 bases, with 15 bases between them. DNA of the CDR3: TGTGCCATAGGGGGACCGGGTTTCTACGAGCAGTACTTC. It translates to CAIGGPGFYEQYF.

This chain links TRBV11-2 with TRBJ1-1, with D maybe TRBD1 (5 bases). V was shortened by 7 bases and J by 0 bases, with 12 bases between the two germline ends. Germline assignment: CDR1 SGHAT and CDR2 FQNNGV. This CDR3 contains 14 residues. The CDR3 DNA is TGTGCCAGCACGTCCGCGACAGTGAACACTGAAGCTTTCTTT. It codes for CASTSATVNTEAFF.

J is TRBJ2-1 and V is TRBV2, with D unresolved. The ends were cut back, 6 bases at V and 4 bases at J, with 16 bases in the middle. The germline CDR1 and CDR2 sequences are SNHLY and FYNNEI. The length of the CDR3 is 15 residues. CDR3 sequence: CASRFAPRPYNEQFF. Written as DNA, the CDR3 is TGTGCCAGCAGGTTCGCGCCTCGCCCTTACAATGAGCAGTTCTTC.

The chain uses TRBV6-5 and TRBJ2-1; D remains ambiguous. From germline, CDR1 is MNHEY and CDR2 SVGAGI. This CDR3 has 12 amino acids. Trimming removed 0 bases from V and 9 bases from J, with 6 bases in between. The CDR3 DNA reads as TGTGCCAGCAGTTACTCCCGGAGTGAGCAGTTCTTC. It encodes CASSYSRSEQFF.

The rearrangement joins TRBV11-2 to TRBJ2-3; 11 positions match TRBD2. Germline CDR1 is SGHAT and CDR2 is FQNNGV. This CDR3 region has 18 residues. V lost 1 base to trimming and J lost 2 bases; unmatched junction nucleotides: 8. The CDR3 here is CASSLGFGTSGFTDTQYF. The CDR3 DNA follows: TGTGCCAGCAGCTTAGGGTTCGGGACTAGCGGATTCACAGATACGCAGTATTTT.

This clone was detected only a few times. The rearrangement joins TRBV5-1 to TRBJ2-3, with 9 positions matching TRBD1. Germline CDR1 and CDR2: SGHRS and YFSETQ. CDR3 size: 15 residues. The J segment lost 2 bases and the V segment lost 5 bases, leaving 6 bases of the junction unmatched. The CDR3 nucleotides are TGCGCCAGCAGTAGGGGACAGGGAATCACAGATACGCAGTATTTT. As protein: CASSRGQGITDTQYF. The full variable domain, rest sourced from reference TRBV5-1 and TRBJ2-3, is KAGVTQTPRYLIKTRGQQVTLSCSPISGHRSVSWYQQTPGQGLQFLFEYFSETQRNKGNFPGRFSGRQFSNSRSEMNVSTLELGDSALYLCASSRGQGITDTQYFGPGTRLTVL.

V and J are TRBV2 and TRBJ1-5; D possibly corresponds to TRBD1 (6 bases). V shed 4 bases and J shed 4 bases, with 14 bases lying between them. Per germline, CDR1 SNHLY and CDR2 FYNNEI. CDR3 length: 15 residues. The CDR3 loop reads CASSGVRGGNQPQHF. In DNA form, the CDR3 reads TGTGCCAGCAGTGGGGTCAGGGGCGGTAATCAGCCCCAGCATTTT.

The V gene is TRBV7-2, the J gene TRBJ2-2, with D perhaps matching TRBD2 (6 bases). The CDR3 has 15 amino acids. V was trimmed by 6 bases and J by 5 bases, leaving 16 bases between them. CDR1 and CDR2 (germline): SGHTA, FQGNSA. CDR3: CASRGGELGTGELFF. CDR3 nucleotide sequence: TGTGCCAGCAGAGGAGGGGAATTAGGGACCGGGGAGCTGTTTTTT. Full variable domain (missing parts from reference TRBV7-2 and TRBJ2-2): GAGVSQSPSNKVTEKGKDVELRCDPISGHTALYWYRQSLGQGLEFLIYFQGNSAPDKSGLPSDRFSAERTGGSVSTLTIQRTQQEDSAVYLCASRGGELGTGELFFGEGSRLTVL.

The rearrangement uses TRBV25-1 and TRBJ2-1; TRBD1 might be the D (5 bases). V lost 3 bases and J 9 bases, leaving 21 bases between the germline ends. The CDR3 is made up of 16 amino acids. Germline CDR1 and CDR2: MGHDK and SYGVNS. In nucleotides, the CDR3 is TGTGCCAGCAGTGAGCCTGGGGCCTCAGGAACGGGTGAGCAGTTCTTC. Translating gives CASSEPGASGTGEQFF. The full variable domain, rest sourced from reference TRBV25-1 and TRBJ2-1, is EADIYQTPRYLVIGTGKKITLECSQTMGHDKMYWYQQDPGMELHLIHYSYGVNSTEKGDLSSESTVSRIRTEHFPLTLESARPSHTSQYLCASSEPGASGTGEQFFGPGTRLTVL.

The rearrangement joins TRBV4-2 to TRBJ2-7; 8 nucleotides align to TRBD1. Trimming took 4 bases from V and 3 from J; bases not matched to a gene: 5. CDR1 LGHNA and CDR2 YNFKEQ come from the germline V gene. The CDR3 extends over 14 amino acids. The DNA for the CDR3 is TGTGCCAGCAGCCCAGACAGGGGACACTACGAGCAGTACTTC. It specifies CASSPDRGHYEQYF.

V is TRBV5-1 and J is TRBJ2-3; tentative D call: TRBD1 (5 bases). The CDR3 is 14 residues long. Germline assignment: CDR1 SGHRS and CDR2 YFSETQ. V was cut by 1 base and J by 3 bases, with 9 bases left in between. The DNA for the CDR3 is TGCGCCAGCAGCTTGTCAGGGCATACAGATACGCAGTATTTT. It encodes CASSLSGHTDTQYF.

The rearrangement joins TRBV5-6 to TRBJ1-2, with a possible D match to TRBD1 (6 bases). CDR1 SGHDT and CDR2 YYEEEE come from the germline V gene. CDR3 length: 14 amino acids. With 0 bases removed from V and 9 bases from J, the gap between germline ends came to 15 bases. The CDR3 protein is CASSLGGTKDRYTF. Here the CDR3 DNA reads TGTGCCAGCAGCTTGGGAGGGACAAAGGATCGCTACACCTTC. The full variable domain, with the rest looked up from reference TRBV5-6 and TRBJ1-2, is DAGVTQSPTHLIKTRGQQVTLRCSPKSGHDTVSWYQQALGQGPQFIFQYYEEEERQRGNFPDRFSGHQFPNYSSELNVNALLLGDSALYLCASSLGGTKDRYTFGSGTRLTVV.

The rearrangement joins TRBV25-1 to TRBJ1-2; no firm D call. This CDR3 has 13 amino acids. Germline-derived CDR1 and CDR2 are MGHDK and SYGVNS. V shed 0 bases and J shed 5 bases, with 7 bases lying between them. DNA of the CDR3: TGTGCCAGCAGTGAATATTCAGGATATGGCTACACCTTC. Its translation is CASSEYSGYGYTF.